The 18 T cell receptor beta chains in this list originate from one sample, sequenced in a study of cytomegalovirus exposure and HLA in healthy donors. This PCR relied on a set of 60 Vbeta primers and 13 Jbeta primers. The table came from immunoSEQ multiplex PCR; TCRdb's copy has only in-frame clones and leaves some out. The sample has 150,000 to 200,000 clones, about four fifths seen once. Sequenced: PBMCs. These receptors were taken from a woman in her forties or fifties in good health and CMV-seronegative.

CDR3 residues: CATSRLDRGYLSPLHF. The DNA for the CDR3 is TGTGCCACCAGCAGGTTAGACAGGGGGTATCTCTCACCCCTCCACTTT. This chain links TRBV15 with TRBJ1-6, with 9 bases identical to TRBD1. Germline assignment: CDR1 LNHNV and CDR2 YYDKDF (reference sequence). The junction had 10 bases not matched to a gene; V was cut back by 3 bases and J by 10 bases. This CDR3 spans 16 amino acids.

With respect to this clone: The germline gene is not matched at one end of the junction; a read error may be the cause. The chain carries TRBV7-9 and TRBJ2-2; 10 positions match TRBD1. Germline-derived CDR1 and CDR2 are SEHNR and FQNEAQ (reference sequence). The CDR3 is made up of 19 amino acids. CDR3: CSSSRPRDRGNRNTGELFF. The CDR3 DNA follows: TGTTCCAGCAGCCGGCCCCGGGACAGGGGAAATCGGAACACCGGGGAGCTGTTTTTT. Drawing the rest from reference TRBV7-9 and TRBJ2-2, the complete variable domain is DTGVSQNPRHKITKRGQNVTFRCDPISEHNRLYWYRQTLGQGPEFLTYFQNEAQLEKSRLLSDRFSAERPKGSFSTLEIQRTEQGDSAMYLCSSSRPRDRGNRNTGELFFGEGSRLTVL.

The chain has TRBV28 and TRBJ2-7; 7 nucleotides agree with TRBD1. The CDR3 spans 14 residues. Trimming at V came to 9 bases and at J to 0 bases, leaving 8 bases not matched to a gene. CDR1 and CDR2 (germline): MDHEN, SYDVKM. The CDR3 DNA sequence: TGTGCCAGTGTAACAGGGGCGGGCTCCTACGAGCAGTACTTC. It translates to CASVTGAGSYEQYF.

The chain has TRBV18 and TRBJ2-5; no definite D call. Trimming left V 4 bases short and J 2 bases short, with 14 bases between. Germline V gives CDR1 KGHSH, CDR2 LQKENI. There are 15 residues in the CDR3. CDR3 in DNA: TGTGCCAGCTCACAAATCAAGCTAAGTCAAGAGACCCAGTACTTC. It encodes CASSQIKLSQETQYF.

The genes are TRBV9 and TRBJ2-1, with 8 nucleotides matching TRBD2. The V and J ends lost 4 bases and 4 bases, in that order; junction bases with no gene match: 13. This CDR3 is 17 amino acids long. Germline loops: CDR1 SGDLS, CDR2 YYNGEE. CDR3 in amino acids: CASSPRQGTSLYNEQFF. In DNA, the CDR3 is TGTGCCAGCAGCCCTCGTCAGGGGACTAGTCTTTACAATGAGCAGTTCTTC. Full variable domain (missing parts from reference TRBV9 and TRBJ2-1): DSGVTQTPKHLITATGQRVTLRCSPRSGDLSVYWYQQSLDQGLQFLIQYYNGEERAKGNILERFSAQQFPDLHSELNLSSLELGDSALYFCASSPRQGTSLYNEQFFGPGTRLTVL.

The chain couples TRBV7-9 to TRBJ2-7; a weak D match, TRBD2 (6 bases). The germline CDR1 and CDR2 sequences are SEHNR and FQNEAQ (reference sequence). The CDR3 runs 14 residues. V was clipped by 9 bases and J by 0 bases, with 15 bases between them. The chain's CDR3 is CARRKAGRSYEQYF. CDR3 sequence (DNA): TGTGCCAGACGAAAAGCGGGCCGCTCCTACGAGCAGTACTTC.

The chain recombines TRBV30 with TRBJ1-2; the match to TRBD1 covers 7 bases. Per germline, CDR1 GTSNPN and CDR2 SVGIG (reference sequence). CDR3 length: 13 residues. V shed 3 bases, J shed 7 bases, and the junction held 8 bases outside the gene matches. CDR3 coding DNA: TGTGCCTGGAGGGGAGACAGGGTTGGTGGCTACACCTTC. Amino acids: CAWRGDRVGGYTF.

Of note for this clone: Other DNA sequences from this sample encode an identical CDR3 as well. The chain combines TRBV6-5 with TRBJ1-6, with 7 bases aligning to TRBD1. The CDR3 runs 15 residues. Trimming took 5 bases from V and 8 from J; bases not matched to a gene: 9. Germline V gene lookup returns CDR1 MNHEY and CDR2 SVGAGI. Here the CDR3 reads CASSKDQGQYSPLHF. Here the CDR3 DNA reads TGTGCCAGCAGTAAAGACCAGGGACAGTATTCACCCCTCCACTTT.

This clone is a singleton in its sample. This chain joins TRBV7-2 and TRBJ2-7; D is perhaps TRBD1 (6 bases). V was cut by 4 bases and J by 1 base, with 11 bases left in between. The CDR3 sequence is 14 residues long. Germline loops: CDR1 SGHTA, CDR2 FQGNSA. The CDR3: CASSSDRRSYEQYF. The CDR3 nucleotides read TGTGCCAGCAGCTCAGACAGGAGATCCTACGAGCAGTACTTC.

The V call is TRBV5-6, the J call TRBJ1-6; D is possibly TRBD1 (6 bases). The CDR3 runs to 15 residues. V shed 3 bases and J shed 6 bases, with 13 bases lying between them. Germline CDR1 and CDR2: SGHDT and YYEEEE. DNA of the CDR3: TGTGCCAGCAGCTCGGGGGGGCTCGGTAATTCACCCCTCCACTTT. Its protein product is CASSSGGLGNSPLHF.

V usage is TRBV9 and J usage is TRBJ2-5; the D gene is possibly TRBD1 (6 bases). Per the germline V gene, CDR1 is SGDLS and CDR2 is YYNGEE. V dropped 0 bases and J dropped 1 base, with 13 bases sitting between them. The CDR3 is 16 residues long. As DNA, the CDR3 is TGTGCCAGCAGCGTAGGGGGGCTAGGTCTCCAAGAGACCCAGTACTTC. Translated, it gives CASSVGGLGLQETQYF.

Of note for this clone: The same CDR3 also results from other DNA sequences found in this sample. The chain uses TRBV9 and TRBJ1-2; 8 nucleotides line up with TRBD1. The CDR3 contains 14 residues. CDR1 SGDLS and CDR2 YYNGEE come from the germline V gene. V lost 2 bases, J lost 2 bases, and 2 bases stayed unmatched. CDR3 region: CASSVGTGNYGYTF. The CDR3 nucleotides are TGTGCCAGCAGCGTGGGGACAGGCAACTATGGCTACACCTTC.

This chain links TRBV15 with TRBJ2-7, with D possibly TRBD1 on 7 matching bases. The V gene lost 0 bases and the J gene lost 4 bases, with 13 bases spanning the gap. This CDR3 is built from 15 residues. The germline gives CDR1 LNHNV, CDR2 YYDKDF (reference sequence). The CDR3: CATSREGRGAYEQYF. In DNA form, the CDR3 reads TGTGCCACCAGCAGAGAGGGCAGGGGGGCATACGAGCAGTACTTC. Full variable domain (outside the CDR3, taken from reference TRBV15 and TRBJ2-7): DAMVIQNPRYQVTQFGKPVTLSCSQTLNHNVMYWYQQKSSQAPKLLFHYYDKDFNNEADTPDNFQSRRPNTSFCFLDIRSPGLGDTAMYLCATSREGRGAYEQYFGPGTRLTVT.

This chain joins TRBV6-5 and TRBJ2-7; D might be TRBD2 (6 bases). This CDR3 spans 13 amino acids. V was shortened by 6 bases and J by 2 bases, with 11 bases between the two germline ends. Germline CDR1 MNHEY, CDR2 SVGAGI. The CDR3 here is CASRRREAYEQYF. The CDR3 nucleotides read TGTGCCAGCAGACGGAGGGAAGCCTACGAGCAGTACTTC.

This clone occurred once. The rearrangement uses TRBV7-9 and TRBJ2-7; the D gene is possibly TRBD1 (5 bases). The V gene's germline CDR1 is SEHNR and CDR2 FQNEAQ (reference sequence). The V end lost 4 bases, the J end lost 0 bases, and 16 bases lay between the germline ends. The CDR3 runs 16 residues. The DNA for the CDR3 is TGTGCCAGCAGCTCCAGGTCAGGGTTCAGCTCCTACGAGCAGTACTTC. This gives the protein CASSSRSGFSSYEQYF.

This clone appeared once. V is TRBV4-1 and J is TRBJ2-7; 11 nucleotides line up with TRBD2. V dropped 5 bases and J dropped 0; count of bases not matched to a gene: 3. CDR1 and CDR2 (germline): MGHRA, YSYEKL. This CDR3 spans 15 amino acids. The CDR3 DNA sequence: TGCGCCAGCAGCTCGGGACTAGCGGTCTCCTACGAGCAGTACTTC. Protein: CASSSGLAVSYEQYF.

V usage is TRBV7-2 and J usage is TRBJ2-7, with a possible D match to TRBD1 (7 bases). Germline V gene sequence: CDR1 SGHTA, CDR2 FQGNSA. There are 15 residues in the CDR3. The germline V and J ends were trimmed by 4 bases and 3 bases, with 16 bases remaining between them. The CDR3 reads CASSSPTGTRYEQYF. For the CDR3, the DNA is TGTGCCAGCAGCTCGCCGACAGGGACTCGCTACGAGCAGTACTTC.

This sequence joins TRBV14 and TRBJ2-5, with TRBD2 matching 9 bases. Losses at the gene ends were 1 base for V and 4 bases for J; bases not matched to a gene: 7. Germline-derived CDR1 and CDR2 are SGHDN and FVKESK. The CDR3 extends over 16 amino acids. In nucleotides, the CDR3 is TGTGCCAGCAGCCAAGCGGGCGGGAGGGCCGGAGAGACCCAGTACTTC. Encoded protein: CASSQAGGRAGETQYF.